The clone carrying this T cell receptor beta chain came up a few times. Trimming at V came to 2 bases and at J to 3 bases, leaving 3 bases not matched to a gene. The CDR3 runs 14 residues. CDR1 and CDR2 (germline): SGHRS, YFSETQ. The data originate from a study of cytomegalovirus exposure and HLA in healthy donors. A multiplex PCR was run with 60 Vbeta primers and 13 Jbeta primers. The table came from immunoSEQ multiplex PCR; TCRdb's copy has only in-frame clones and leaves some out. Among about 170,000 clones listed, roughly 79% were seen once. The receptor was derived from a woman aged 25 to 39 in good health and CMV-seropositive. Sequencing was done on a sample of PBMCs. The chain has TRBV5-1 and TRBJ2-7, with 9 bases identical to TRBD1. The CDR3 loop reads CASSFGQGNYEQYF. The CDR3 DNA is TGCGCCAGCAGCTTTGGACAGGGGAACTACGAGCAGTACTTC. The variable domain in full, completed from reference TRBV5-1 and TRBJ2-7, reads KAGVTQTPRYLIKTRGQQVTLSCSPISGHRSVSWYQQTPGQGLQFLFEYFSETQRNKGNFPGRFSGRQFSNSRSEMNVSTLELGDSALYLCASSFGQGNYEQYFGPGTRLTVT.